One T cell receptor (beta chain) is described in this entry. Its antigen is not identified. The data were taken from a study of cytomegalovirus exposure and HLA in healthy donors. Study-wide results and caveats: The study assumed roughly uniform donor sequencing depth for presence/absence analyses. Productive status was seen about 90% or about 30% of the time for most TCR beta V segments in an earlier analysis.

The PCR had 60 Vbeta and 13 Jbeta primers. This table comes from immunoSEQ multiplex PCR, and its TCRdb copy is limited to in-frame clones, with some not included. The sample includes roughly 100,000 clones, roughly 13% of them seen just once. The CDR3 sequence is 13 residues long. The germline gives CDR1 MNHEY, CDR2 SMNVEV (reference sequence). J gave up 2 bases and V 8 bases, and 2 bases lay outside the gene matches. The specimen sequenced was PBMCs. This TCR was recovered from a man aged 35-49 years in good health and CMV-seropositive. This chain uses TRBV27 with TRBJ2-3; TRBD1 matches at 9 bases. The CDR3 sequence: CASRDRVTDTQYF. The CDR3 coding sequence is TGTGCCAGCCGGGACAGGGTCACAGATACGCAGTATTTT.